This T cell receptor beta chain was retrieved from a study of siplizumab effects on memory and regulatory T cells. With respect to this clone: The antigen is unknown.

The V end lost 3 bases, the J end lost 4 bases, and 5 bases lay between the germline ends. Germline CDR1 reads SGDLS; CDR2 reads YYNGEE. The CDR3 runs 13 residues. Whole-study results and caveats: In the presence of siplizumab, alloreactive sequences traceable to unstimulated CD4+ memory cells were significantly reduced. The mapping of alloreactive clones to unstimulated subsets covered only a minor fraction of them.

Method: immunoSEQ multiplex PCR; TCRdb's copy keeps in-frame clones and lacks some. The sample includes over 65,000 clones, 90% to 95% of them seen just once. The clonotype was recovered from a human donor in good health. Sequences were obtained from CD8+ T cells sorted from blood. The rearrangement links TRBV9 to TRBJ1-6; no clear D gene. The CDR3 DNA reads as TGTGCCAGCAGCGCAACTTATAATTCACCCCTCCACTTT. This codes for CASSATYNSPLHF.